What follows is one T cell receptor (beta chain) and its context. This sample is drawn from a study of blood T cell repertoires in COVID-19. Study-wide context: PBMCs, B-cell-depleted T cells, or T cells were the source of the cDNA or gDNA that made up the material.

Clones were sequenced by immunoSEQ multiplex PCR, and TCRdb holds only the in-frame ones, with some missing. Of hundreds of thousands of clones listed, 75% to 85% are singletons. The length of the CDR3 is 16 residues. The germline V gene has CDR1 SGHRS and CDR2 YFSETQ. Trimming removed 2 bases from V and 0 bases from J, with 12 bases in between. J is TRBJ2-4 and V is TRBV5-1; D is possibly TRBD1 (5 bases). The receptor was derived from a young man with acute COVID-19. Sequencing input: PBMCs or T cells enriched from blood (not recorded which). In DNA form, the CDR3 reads TGCGCCAGCAGCTTTACAGGAGACGTAGCCAAAAACATTCAGTACTTC. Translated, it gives CASSFTGDVAKNIQYF.